This entry lists 13 T cell receptor beta chains sequenced from one sample in a study of regulatory T cells in long-lasting Graves disease. The time point here: newly diagnosed GD, antithyroid drugs for less than 3 months. Following extraction of RNA from PBMCs, that RNA was used to make the TCR library. For TCR beta, libraries came from iRepertoire HTBI primers and Arm-PCR of CDR3 regions. TCRdb reprocessed the multiplex PCR reads via MiXCR and lists one record per CDR3 protein. This repertoire shows around 500,000 distinct CDR3 sequences, roughly 13% found once; its top ten account for about 10%. This sample was also put to use in a study of T cells in Graves' hyperthyroidism and ophthalmopathy.

Sequencing used peripheral blood mononuclear cells (PBMCs), obtained at new diagnosis, from a patient treated with antithyroid drugs. The source is a man aged 30 to 39 with Graves disease.

This clonotype was recorded many times. The chain joins TRBV27 to TRBJ1-1; D is unclear. Germline CDR1 is MNHEY and CDR2 is SMNVEV (reference sequence). V was pared by 7 bases and J by 1 base, with 13 bases between. CDR3 length: 14 amino acids. The CDR3 coding sequence is TGTGCCAGCACAAAGGCGTATGGGAACACTGAAGCTTTCTTT. It codes for CASTKAYGNTEAFF.

This clonotype was detected a few times. This chain connects TRBV7-2 to TRBJ2-2, with TRBD2 identical over 9 bases. The germline V gene encodes CDR1 SGHTA and CDR2 FQGNSA. CDR3 length: 19 residues. Germline trimming cut 2 bases from V and 6 bases from J; bases unmatched to any gene: 16. The chain's CDR3 is CASSLNALAGRGIAGELFF. The CDR3 DNA reads TGTGCCAGCAGCTTAAATGCCCTAGCGGGGAGGGGAATAGCCGGGGAGCTGTTTTTT.

This clonotype has ten or more counts. The V gene is TRBV29-1, the J gene TRBJ2-1, with unresolved D. Per the germline V gene, CDR1 is SQVTM and CDR2 is ANQGSEA. The CDR3 is made up of 12 amino acids. V was pared by 8 bases and J by 6 bases, with 14 bases between. CDR3 residues: CSPLRYGNEQFF. The DNA of the CDR3 is TGCAGCCCCCTCCGCTACGGCAATGAGCAGTTCTTC.

This clonotype was counted many times. The genes are TRBV12-3 or TRBV12-4 and TRBJ2-1; the match to TRBD2 covers 10 bases. This CDR3 comprises 17 residues. The V gene end was trimmed by 5 bases and the J gene end by 6 bases; junction bases not matched to a gene: 13. In nucleotides, the CDR3 is TGTGCCAGCAGTATTTTGACTAGCGGGTTTTACGGCAATGAGCAGTTCTTC. Its translation: CASSILTSGFYGNEQFF.

There are many counts of this clonotype. The rearrangement uses TRBV19 and TRBJ1-1; no clear D gene. The CDR3 consists of 11 residues. The germline gives CDR1 LNHDA, CDR2 SQIVND (reference sequence). Trimming removed 3 bases from V and 4 bases from J, with 3 bases in between. The CDR3 sequence: CASSIFTEAFF. The CDR3 nucleotides read TGTGCCAGTAGTATTTTCACTGAAGCTTTCTTT.

In its sample, this clonotype was seen a few times. CDR3: CASSFNPGQKYEQYF. Here the CDR3 DNA reads TGCGCCAGCAGCTTCAACCCCGGACAGAAGTACGAGCAGTACTTC. The chain is built from TRBV5-1 and TRBJ2-7, with a tentative D call TRBD1 (6 bases). The CDR3 extends over 15 amino acids. The V and J ends lost 2 bases and 4 bases respectively, with 16 bases between them. Germline V CDR1 and CDR2: SGHRS, YFSETQ.

The chain recombines TRBV4-1 with TRBJ1-2; D is undetermined. Germline CDR1 MGHRA, CDR2 YSYEKL. Between the trimmed V and J ends, which lost 0 bases and 8 bases, there was a span of 19 bases. The CDR3 spans 16 residues. The CDR3 here is CASSQEVDGPSLGYTF. CDR3 DNA: TGCGCCAGCAGCCAAGAGGTGGACGGTCCTTCCCTAGGCTACACCTTC.

As concerns this clonotype: Because the CDR3 is missing its conserved closing phenylalanine or tryptophan, this is likely a read error. The chain employs TRBV15 and TRBJ2-1; TRBD1 aligns across 10 bases. Germline V lookup: CDR1 LNHNV, CDR2 YYDKDF (reference sequence). Trimming removed 4 bases from V and 6 bases from J; junction bases left unmatched: 3. The CDR3 runs to 14 residues. CDR3 DNA sequence: TGTGCCACCAGCACCTGGACAGGGGGCAATGAGCAGTTCTCC. Translating gives CATSTWTGGNEQFS.

This clonotype was seen ten or more times. The chain employs TRBV29-1 and TRBJ1-1, with a possible D match to TRBD1 (5 bases). The CDR3 has 12 residues. Germline V gives CDR1 SQVTM, CDR2 ANQGSEA. Deletions cut 2 bases from V and 5 bases from J, with 9 bases between. CDR3: CSVEKGSTEAFF. The CDR3 coding sequence is TGCAGCGTTGAAAAGGGGTCGACTGAAGCTTTCTTT.

Many counts were recorded for this clonotype. The chain employs TRBV27 and TRBJ2-3, with 12 bases fitting TRBD2. The V gene end was trimmed by 4 bases and the J gene end by 6 bases; junction bases not matched to a gene: 5. Germline CDR1 and CDR2: MNHEY and SMNVEV (reference sequence). The CDR3 spans 15 residues. CDR3 in amino acids: CASSSGLAGYDTQYF. The DNA for the CDR3 is TGTGCCAGCAGTTCGGGACTAGCGGGTTATGATACGCAGTATTTT.

On this clonotype: A far larger clone is a single base away, which makes a read error likely. This rearrangement joins TRBV2 to TRBJ2-3; 11 bases match TRBD1. The V gene end was trimmed by 4 bases and the J gene end by 4 bases; junction bases not matched to a gene: 10. CDR3 length: 17 residues. The germline gives CDR1 SNHLY, CDR2 FYNNEI. Written as DNA, the CDR3 is TGTGCCAGCAGTGCCGGGACAGGGGGAGTTAGCGCAGATACGCAGTATTTT. Its translation: CASSAGTGGVSADTQYF.

In this sample, this clonotype turned up many times. The rearrangement links TRBV5-1 to TRBJ2-6; D may be TRBD1 or TRBD2 (6 bases each). This CDR3 is 16 amino acids long. CDR1 is SGHRS and CDR2 is YFSETQ in the germline V gene. V lost 0 bases, J lost 2 bases, and 9 bases lay in between. CDR3 coding DNA: TGCGCCAGCAGCTTGGAGGGGGGCGCTGGGGCCAACGTCCTGACTTTC. Its protein product is CASSLEGGAGANVLTF.

This clonotype was recorded at least ten times. J is TRBJ2-7 and V is TRBV13; 7 nucleotides match TRBD2. This CDR3 spans 17 amino acids. After removal of 5 bases from V and 5 bases from J, the junction contained 18 bases not matched to a gene. The germline V gene has CDR1 PRHDT and CDR2 FYEKMQ (reference sequence). The CDR3 DNA reads as TGTGCCAGCAGCCTAAGATCACGGACTAGTATAAAGGACGAGCAGTACTTC. Amino acid sequence: CASSLRSRTSIKDEQYF.